This T cell receptor beta chain was recovered during a study of T cell responses to AZD1222 COVID-19 vaccine. Study-wide results and caveats: Two doses of AZD1222 preceded a rise in Spike-specific TCR breadth and depth.

The method was immunoSEQ multiplex PCR; TCRdb's version includes in-frame clones alone and lacks a portion of them. The sample has approximately 18,000 clones, about three quarters seen once; the top ten hold around 14%. Pooling of second doses given at about 4 or about 12 weeks was done. Worth noting for this clone: Its antigen is as yet unknown.

This CDR3 comprises 11 residues. V gave up 6 bases and J gave up 9 bases, with 9 bases separating them. CDR1 and CDR2 from the germline V gene are LGHNT and FRNRAP. This sequence originates from an adult who received the AZD1222 COVID-19 vaccine. This sample comprised peripheral blood, obtained 28 days after the second AZD1222 dose. The rearrangement joins TRBV12-5 to TRBJ2-1; no reliable D call. The CDR3 DNA follows: TGTGCTAGTGGCCTCGGTCTTGAGCAGTTCTTC. This gives the protein CASGLGLEQFF. The full variable domain, in which reference TRBV12-5 and TRBJ2-1 provide the parts outside the CDR3, is DARVTQTPRHKVTEMGQEVTMRCQPILGHNTVFWYRQTMMQGLELLAYFRNRAPLDDSGMPKDRFSAEMPDATLATLKIQPSEPRDSAVYFCASGLGLEQFFGPGTRLTVL.